The 19 T cell receptor beta chains below all came from one sample that was sequenced in a study of cytomegalovirus exposure and HLA in healthy donors. PCR amplification relied on 60 Vbeta primers (plus 13 Jbeta primers). The assay was immunoSEQ multiplex PCR, and TCRdb's table has in-frame clones only and misses some. The sample consists of roughly 100,000 clones, around 80% of them appearing once. Sequencing was done on a sample of PBMCs. Every receptor here comes from a woman aged 18-29 years in good health and CMV-seropositive.

The sample holds one count of this clone. The rearrangement links TRBV11-2 to TRBJ2-7; 12 bases are a match to TRBD2. CDR1 is SGHAT, CDR2 FQNNGV, per germline. Losses at the gene ends were 5 bases for V and 8 bases for J; bases not matched to a gene: 10. The CDR3 consists of 15 residues. In nucleotides, the CDR3 is TGTGCCAGCAGCCATCTAGCGGGAGGGCCAATCCAGCAGTACTTC. This sequence encodes CASSHLAGGPIQQYF.

This clone showed up just a few times. The rearrangement joins TRBV19 to TRBJ2-5; 9 bases are a match to TRBD2. The CDR3 extends over 15 amino acids. Trimming removed 3 bases from V and 1 base from J; junction bases left unmatched: 3. In germline, CDR1 is LNHDA, CDR2 SQIVND (reference sequence). For the CDR3, the DNA is TGTGCCAGTAGTATGACTAGCGGAGCCCAAGAGACCCAGTACTTC. Residues: CASSMTSGAQETQYF.

The chain employs TRBV28 and TRBJ1-2; 10 nucleotides agree with TRBD1. CDR3 length equals 16 residues. V was clipped by 6 bases and J by 0 bases; unmatched bases: 7. The V gene's germline CDR1 is MDHEN and CDR2 SYDVKM. The CDR3 reads CASRQGQGSPNYGYTF. The CDR3 DNA sequence: TGTGCCAGCAGGCAGGGACAGGGGAGTCCTAACTATGGCTACACCTTC.

The rearrangement uses TRBV28 and TRBJ2-5, with D possibly TRBD2 on 5 matching bases. Germline loops: CDR1 MDHEN, CDR2 SYDVKM. The CDR3 loop spans 15 amino acids. Trimming stripped 3 bases from V and 2 bases from J, with 13 bases between. The CDR3 is CASSLGGRQQETQYF. CDR3 in DNA: TGTGCCAGCAGTTTGGGCGGGCGGCAGCAAGAGACCCAGTACTTC.

The chain recombines TRBV7-8 with TRBJ1-2; tentatively, D is TRBD1 (6 bases). Per the germline V gene, CDR1 is SGHVS and CDR2 is FQNEAQ. V dropped 4 bases and J dropped 3 bases, with 9 bases sitting between them. The CDR3 extends over 13 amino acids. CDR3 coding DNA: TGTGCCAGCAGCTATAAGGGGGACTATGGCTACACCTTC. Amino acid sequence: CASSYKGDYGYTF.

The chain links TRBV2 to TRBJ1-5, with TRBD1 matching over 10 bases. There are 14 residues in the CDR3. Germline V gives CDR1 SNHLY, CDR2 FYNNEI. V lost 7 bases to trimming and J lost 6 bases; unmatched junction nucleotides: 6. As DNA, the CDR3 is TGTGCCAGCACCGTCGACAGGGGGCCTCAGCCCCAGCATTTT. Its translation is CASTVDRGPQPQHF.

This sequence joins TRBV27 and TRBJ1-1, with D perhaps matching TRBD1 (6 bases). Looked up from germline, CDR1 is MNHEY and CDR2 is SMNVEV (reference sequence). This CDR3 region has 14 residues. Trimming removed 6 bases from V and 12 bases from J, with 23 bases in between. The DNA of the CDR3 is TGTGCCAGCAGCCCGCGGGGGGCGCTCCTGTCGCCTTTCTTT. Amino acid sequence: CASSPRGALLSPFF.

V and J are TRBV27 and TRBJ1-6; 8 nucleotides line up with TRBD1. The CDR3 runs to 16 residues. Per the germline V gene, CDR1 is MNHEY and CDR2 is SMNVEV (reference sequence). J lost 8 bases, V lost 5 bases, and 11 bases had no gene match. The DNA of the CDR3 is TGTGCCAGCAGTAGAGGACGGACAGGGCAACATTCACCCCTCCACTTT. It is translated as CASSRGRTGQHSPLHF.

V is TRBV27 and J is TRBJ2-1, with 9 bases fitting TRBD2. With V trimmed by 6 bases and J by 4 bases, 7 bases remained unmatched. Germline V gives CDR1 MNHEY, CDR2 SMNVEV (reference sequence). CDR3 length equals 15 residues. In DNA, the CDR3 is TGTGCCAGCAGGGAGACTAGCGGAGGATACAATGAGCAGTTCTTC. Translating it yields CASRETSGGYNEQFF.

The chain joins TRBV4-3 to TRBJ2-2; TRBD2 agrees at 11 bases. V shed 4 bases and J 6 bases; nucleotides not matched to a gene: 7. From germline, CDR1 is LGHNA and CDR2 YSLEER. This CDR3 is built from 16 residues. CDR3 nucleotides: TGCGCCAGCAGCCGCAAACTAGCGGGAGTTGCCGGGGAGCTGTTTTTT. Protein product: CASSRKLAGVAGELFF.

CDR3 in DNA: TGTGCCAGCAGCACGACAGGGGTGGATTCACCCCTCCACTTT. This gives the protein CASSTTGVDSPLHF. The chain is built from TRBV13 and TRBJ1-6; 8 bases are a match to TRBD1. CDR3 size: 14 residues. CDR1 PRHDT and CDR2 FYEKMQ come from the germline V gene (reference sequence). The junction had 5 bases not matched to a gene; V was cut back by 5 bases and J by 8 bases.

This clone was seen a handful of times. The genes are TRBV19 and TRBJ1-1, with D hard to call. The V and J ends lost 0 bases and 2 bases respectively, with 13 bases between them. Germline V gene sequence: CDR1 LNHDA, CDR2 SQIVND (reference sequence). This CDR3 comprises 16 residues. CDR3 nucleotides: TGTGCCAGTAGTATAGATTCCCGGGAAGGCAACACTGAAGCTTTCTTT. Its protein product is CASSIDSREGNTEAFF. Full variable domain (rest looked up from reference TRBV19 and TRBJ1-1): DGGITQSPKYLFRKEGQNVTLSCEQNLNHDAMYWYRQDPGQGLRLIYYSQIVNDFQKGDIAEGYSVSREKKESFPLTVTSAQKNPTAFYLCASSIDSREGNTEAFFGQGTRLTVV.

This rearrangement joins TRBV5-1 to TRBJ2-3, with D possibly matching TRBD2 (6 bases). CDR1 is SGHRS, CDR2 YFSETQ, per germline. Trimming shortened V by 0 bases and J by 2 bases, and 13 bases separated the two germline ends. The CDR3 is 16 residues long. The CDR3 spells CASSLGGTLPTDTQYF. CDR3 nucleotide sequence: TGCGCCAGCAGCTTGGGGGGGACTCTCCCCACAGATACGCAGTATTTT.

A few counts support this clone. For the CDR3, the DNA is TGTGCCAGCAGCCAGGGAGCAGGGGGTATTAACTATGGCTACACCTTC. It codes for CASSQGAGGINYGYTF. V and J are TRBV7-6 and TRBJ1-2; 7 positions agree with TRBD1. From germline, CDR1 is SGHVS and CDR2 FNYEAQ. The CDR3 extends over 16 amino acids. V was pared by 5 bases and J by 1 base, with 10 bases of the junction left unmatched. The full variable domain, with the rest looked up from reference TRBV7-6 and TRBJ1-2, is GAGVSQSPRYKVTKRGQDVALRCDPISGHVSLYWYRQALGQGPEFLTYFNYEAQQDKSGLPNDRFSAERPEGSISTLTIQRTEQRDSAMYRCASSQGAGGINYGYTFGSGTRLTVV.

The chain is built from TRBV7-2 and TRBJ2-5; 16 bases agree with TRBD2. CDR3 length equals 16 residues. The germline V gene encodes CDR1 SGHTA and CDR2 FQGNSA. After removal of 4 bases from V and 5 bases from J, the junction contained 4 bases not matched to a gene. CDR3 in amino acids: CASSSGLAGGGETQYF. Here the CDR3 DNA reads TGTGCCAGCAGCTCGGGACTAGCGGGAGGGGGGGAGACCCAGTACTTC.

The chain uses TRBV7-6 and TRBJ1-1, with D unresolved. Germline CDR1 SGHVS, CDR2 FNYEAQ. The V gene lost 2 bases and the J gene lost 0 bases, with 4 bases spanning the gap. This CDR3 has 13 residues. The DNA for the CDR3 is TGTGCCAGCAGCTTACAGATGAACACTGAAGCTTTCTTT. Translation: CASSLQMNTEAFF.

V usage is TRBV19 and J usage is TRBJ1-5; D gene ambiguous. From germline, CDR1 is LNHDA and CDR2 SQIVND (reference sequence). V lost 5 bases and J lost 4, with 9 bases in between. The CDR3 extends over 13 amino acids. DNA of the CDR3: TGTGCCAGTAGTGGACTAGGGAATCAGCCCCAGCATTTT. Translated, it gives CASSGLGNQPQHF.

This rearrangement joins TRBV28 to TRBJ2-7; the match to TRBD2 covers 12 bases. The V gene end was trimmed by 5 bases and the J gene end by 1 base; junction bases not matched to a gene: 18. CDR3 length: 20 amino acids. Germline-derived CDR1 and CDR2 are MDHEN and SYDVKM. In DNA form, the CDR3 reads TGTGCCAGCAGTCTTACTTCTAGCGGGAGGGCCCAAATGTGGTCCTACGAGCAGTACTTC. It codes for CASSLTSSGRAQMWSYEQYF.

This clone appeared once. The chain has TRBV5-1 and TRBJ1-3, with 8 nucleotides matching TRBD1. Germline CDR1 reads SGHRS; CDR2 reads YFSETQ. The CDR3 has 17 residues. With V trimmed by 3 bases and J by 4 bases, 12 bases remained unmatched. The CDR3 bases are TGCGCCAGCAGCTGGAGACAGGGGCATACGGGAGGAAACACCATATATTTT. It yields the protein CASSWRQGHTGGNTIYF.